The present entry profiles one T cell receptor (beta chain) with its context. Regarding treatment: 15 to 20 received Ad26.COV2.S at low or high dose, single or two shots; about 5 received placebo; per-sample allocation not given. The samples date from day 63 after the first vaccine or placebo injection. The data were taken from a study of Ad26.COV2.S vaccination and SARS-CoV-2 variants. Assay: immunoSEQ multiplex PCR; the TCRdb copy retains only in-frame clones and omits some. Of about 400,000 clones listed, approximately 89% are singletons. This CDR3 has 18 amino acids. From germline, CDR1 is SGHDT and CDR2 YYEEEE. Trimming took 6 bases from V and 5 from J; bases not matched to a gene: 19.

Source: peripheral blood, taken in a trial of Ad26.COV2.S vaccine versus placebo. This sequence originates from a person between 18 and 60 years old who received the Ad26.COV2.S COVID-19 vaccine or a placebo. V is TRBV5-6 and J is TRBJ2-3, with TRBD2 matching 9 bases. Written as DNA, the CDR3 is TGTGCCAGCAACCTTAGAGGCGCGGGAGGGCCATTTGTAGATACGCAGTATTTT. This gives the protein CASNLRGAGGPFVDTQYF.